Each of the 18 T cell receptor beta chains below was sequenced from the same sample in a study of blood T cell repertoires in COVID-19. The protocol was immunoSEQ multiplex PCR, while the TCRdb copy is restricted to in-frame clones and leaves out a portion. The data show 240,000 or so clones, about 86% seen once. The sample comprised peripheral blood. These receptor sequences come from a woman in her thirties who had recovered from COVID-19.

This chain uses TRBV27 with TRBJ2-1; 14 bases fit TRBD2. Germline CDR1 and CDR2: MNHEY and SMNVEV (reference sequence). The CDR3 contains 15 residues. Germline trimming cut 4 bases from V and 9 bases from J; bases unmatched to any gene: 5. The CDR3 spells CASSSPGLAGGEQFF. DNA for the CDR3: TGTGCCAGCAGTTCCCCTGGACTAGCGGGGGGTGAGCAGTTCTTC.

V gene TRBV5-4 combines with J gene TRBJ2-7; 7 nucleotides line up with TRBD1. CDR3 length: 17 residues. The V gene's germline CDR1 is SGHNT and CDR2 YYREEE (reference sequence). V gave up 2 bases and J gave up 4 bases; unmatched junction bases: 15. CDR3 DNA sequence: TGTGCCAGCAGCTTAAGGGACAGATTTTGGGGCCCTTACGAGCAGTACTTC. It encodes CASSLRDRFWGPYEQYF.

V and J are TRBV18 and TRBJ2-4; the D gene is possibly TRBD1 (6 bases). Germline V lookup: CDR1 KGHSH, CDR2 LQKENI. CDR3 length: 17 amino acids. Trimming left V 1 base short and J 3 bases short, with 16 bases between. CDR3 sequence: CASSPLPLGQYKNIQYF. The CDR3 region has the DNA TGTGCCAGCTCACCACTACCATTGGGACAATACAAAAACATTCAGTACTTC.

CDR3 in amino acids: CASSSTGIIETQYF. The CDR3 region has the DNA TGTGCCAGCAGCTCGACCGGGATAATAGAGACCCAGTACTTC. The chain joins TRBV7-9 to TRBJ2-5, with D perhaps matching TRBD2 (5 bases). V lost 4 bases to trimming and J lost 4 bases, with 13 bases between them. Germline assignment: CDR1 SEHNR and CDR2 FQNEAQ (reference sequence). The CDR3 covers 14 residues.

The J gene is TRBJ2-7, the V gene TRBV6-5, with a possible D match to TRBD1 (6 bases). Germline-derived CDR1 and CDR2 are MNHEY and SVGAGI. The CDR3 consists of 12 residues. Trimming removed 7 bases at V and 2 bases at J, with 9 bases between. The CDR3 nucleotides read TGTGCCAGCAAACAGGGTGCCTACGAGCAGTACTTC. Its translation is CASKQGAYEQYF.

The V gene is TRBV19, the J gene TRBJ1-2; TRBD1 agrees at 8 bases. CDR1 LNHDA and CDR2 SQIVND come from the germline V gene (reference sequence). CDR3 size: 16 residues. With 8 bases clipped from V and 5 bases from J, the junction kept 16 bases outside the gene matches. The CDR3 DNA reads TGTGCCAGTGGCCCCGGGGGCAGGGGGCTCCTGTATGGCTACACCTTC. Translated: CASGPGGRGLLYGYTF.

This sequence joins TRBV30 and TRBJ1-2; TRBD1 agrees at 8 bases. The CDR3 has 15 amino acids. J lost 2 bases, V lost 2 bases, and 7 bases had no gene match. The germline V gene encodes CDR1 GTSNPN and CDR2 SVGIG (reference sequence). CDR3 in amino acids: CAWSPSTGDNYGYTF. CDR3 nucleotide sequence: TGTGCCTGGAGTCCGTCGACAGGGGACAACTATGGCTACACCTTC.

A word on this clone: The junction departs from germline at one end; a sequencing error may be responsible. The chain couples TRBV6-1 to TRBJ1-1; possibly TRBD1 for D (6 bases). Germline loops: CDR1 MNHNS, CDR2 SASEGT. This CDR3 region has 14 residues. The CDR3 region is CASREGDNPGGAFF. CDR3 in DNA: TGTGCCAGCAGGGAAGGGGACAACCCAGGAGGAGCTTTCTTT.

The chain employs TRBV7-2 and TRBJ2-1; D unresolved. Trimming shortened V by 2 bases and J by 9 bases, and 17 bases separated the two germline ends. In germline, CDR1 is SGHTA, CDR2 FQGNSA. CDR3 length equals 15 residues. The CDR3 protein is CASSLTPLLESEQFF. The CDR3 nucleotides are TGTGCCAGCAGCTTAACCCCTCTCCTAGAATCTGAGCAGTTCTTC.

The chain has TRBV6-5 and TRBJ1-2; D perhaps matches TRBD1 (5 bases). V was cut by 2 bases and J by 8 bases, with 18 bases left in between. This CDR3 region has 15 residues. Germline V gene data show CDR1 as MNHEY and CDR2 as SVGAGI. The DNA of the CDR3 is TGTGCCAGCAGTTACGCGGCAGACGGCGGGGGAGGCTACACCTTC. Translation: CASSYAADGGGGYTF.

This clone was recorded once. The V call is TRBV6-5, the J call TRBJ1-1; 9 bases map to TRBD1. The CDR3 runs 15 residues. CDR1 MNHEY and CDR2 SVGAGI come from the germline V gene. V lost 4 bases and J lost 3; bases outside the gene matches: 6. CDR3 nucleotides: TGTGCCAGCAGTTCTATGACAGGGGGTTACACTGAAGCTTTCTTT. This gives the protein CASSSMTGGYTEAFF.

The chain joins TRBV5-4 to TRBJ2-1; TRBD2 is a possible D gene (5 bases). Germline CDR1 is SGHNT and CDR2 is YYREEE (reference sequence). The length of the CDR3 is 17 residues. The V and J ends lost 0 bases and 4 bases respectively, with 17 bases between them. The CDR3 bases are TGTGCCAGCAGCTTGGGTGGGAGCATGGTTGGATACAATGAGCAGTTCTTC. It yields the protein CASSLGGSMVGYNEQFF.

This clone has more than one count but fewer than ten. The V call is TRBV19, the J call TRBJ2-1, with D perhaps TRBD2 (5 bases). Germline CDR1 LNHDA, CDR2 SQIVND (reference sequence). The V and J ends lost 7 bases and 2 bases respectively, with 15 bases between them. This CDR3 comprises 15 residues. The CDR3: CASTPSGIPYNEQFF. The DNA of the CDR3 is TGTGCCAGTACCCCCTCCGGGATCCCCTACAATGAGCAGTTCTTC.

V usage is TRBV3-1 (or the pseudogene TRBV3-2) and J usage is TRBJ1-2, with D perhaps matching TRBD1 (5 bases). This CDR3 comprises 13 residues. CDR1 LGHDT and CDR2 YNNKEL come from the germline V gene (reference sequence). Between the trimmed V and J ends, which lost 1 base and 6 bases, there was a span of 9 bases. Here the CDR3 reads CASSQGRVNGYTF. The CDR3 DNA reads TGTGCCAGCAGCCAAGGCAGGGTTAATGGCTACACCTTC.

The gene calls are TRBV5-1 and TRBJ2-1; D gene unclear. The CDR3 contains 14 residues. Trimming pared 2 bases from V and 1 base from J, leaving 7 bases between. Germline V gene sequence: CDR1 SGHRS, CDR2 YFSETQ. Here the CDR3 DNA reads TGCGCCAGCAGCTTCGACAATTCCTACAATGAGCAGTTCTTC. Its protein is CASSFDNSYNEQFF. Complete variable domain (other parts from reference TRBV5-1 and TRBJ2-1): KAGVTQTPRYLIKTRGQQVTLSCSPISGHRSVSWYQQTPGQGLQFLFEYFSETQRNKGNFPGRFSGRQFSNSRSEMNVSTLELGDSALYLCASSFDNSYNEQFFGPGTRLTVL.

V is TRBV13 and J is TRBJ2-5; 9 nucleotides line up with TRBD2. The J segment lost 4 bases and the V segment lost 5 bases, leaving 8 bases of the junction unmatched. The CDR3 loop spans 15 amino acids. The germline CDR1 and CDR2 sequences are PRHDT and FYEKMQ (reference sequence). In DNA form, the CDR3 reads TGTGCCAGCAGCCCCCGGGCGGGGGGGCGAGAGACCCAGTACTTC. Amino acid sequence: CASSPRAGGRETQYF.

The CDR3 region has the DNA TGTGCCAGCAGCTTGGGGGGAGAGGCTGAAGCTTTCTTT. Protein sequence: CASSLGGEAEAFF. The chain employs TRBV7-3 and TRBJ1-1, with D maybe TRBD1 (5 bases). The CDR3 extends over 13 amino acids. Deletions cut 3 bases from V and 6 bases from J, with 11 bases between. Germline CDR1 is SGHTA and CDR2 is FQGTGA.

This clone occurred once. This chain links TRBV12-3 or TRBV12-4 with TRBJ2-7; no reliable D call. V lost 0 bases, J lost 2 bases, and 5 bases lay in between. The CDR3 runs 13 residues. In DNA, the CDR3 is TGTGCCAGCAGTTTAGCGCTAACCTACGAGCAGTACTTC. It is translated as CASSLALTYEQYF.